Below, one T cell receptor (beta chain) is given with its context. Profiling relied on immunoSEQ multiplex PCR, and the TCRdb table lists in-frame clones only, not all of them. The sample shows 90,000 to 120,000 clones, about nine tenths of them seen only once. This specimen belongs to a study of T cell changes during pregnancy in multiple sclerosis. The sample in question was peripheral blood, obtained after pregnancy. This TCR was sampled from a female donor with multiple sclerosis, enrolled in a pregnancy study.

CDR3 DNA sequence: TGTGCCAGCAGCTTAGGTGGGACAGCCGACTACGAGCAGTACTTC. Translating gives CASSLGGTADYEQYF. This rearrangement joins TRBV11-1 to TRBJ2-7, with 7 bases identical to TRBD1. V lost 1 base and J lost 3; bases outside the gene matches: 6. This CDR3 comprises 15 residues. Germline lookup yields CDR1 SGHAT and CDR2 FQDESV (reference sequence).